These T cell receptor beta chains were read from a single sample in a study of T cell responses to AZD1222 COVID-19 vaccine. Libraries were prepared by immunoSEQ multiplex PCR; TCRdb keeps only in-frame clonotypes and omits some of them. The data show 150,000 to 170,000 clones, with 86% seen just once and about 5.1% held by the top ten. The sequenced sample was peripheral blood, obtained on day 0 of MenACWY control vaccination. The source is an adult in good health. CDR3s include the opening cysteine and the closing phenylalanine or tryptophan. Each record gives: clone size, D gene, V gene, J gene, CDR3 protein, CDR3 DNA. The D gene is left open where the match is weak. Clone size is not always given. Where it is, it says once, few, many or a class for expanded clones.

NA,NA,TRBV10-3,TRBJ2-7,CAIRHNRQEESYF,TGTGCCATCAGGCACAATCGACAGGAGGAGTCGTACTTC
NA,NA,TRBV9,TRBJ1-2,CASSVVSRNRVNYGYTF,TGTGCCAGCAGCGTAGTCTCAAGAAACAGGGTAAACTATGGCTACACCTTC
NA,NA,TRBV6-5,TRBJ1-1,CASSSNTEAFF,TGTGCCAGCAGCTCTAACACTGAAGCTTTCTTT
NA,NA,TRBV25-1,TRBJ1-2,CASSEWGYGYTF,TGTGCCAGCAGTGAATGGGGGTATGGCTACACCTTC
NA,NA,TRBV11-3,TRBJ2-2,CASSPVVGGELFF,TGTGCCAGCAGCCCCGTGGTAGGCGGGGAGCTGTTTTTT
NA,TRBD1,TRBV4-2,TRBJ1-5,CASSHGQGNSNQPQHF,TGTGCCAGCAGCCACGGACAGGGGAATAGCAATCAGCCCCAGCATTTT
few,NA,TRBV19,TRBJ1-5,CASSIRGGQPQHF,TGTGCCAGTAGTATAAGGGGTGGTCAGCCCCAGCATTTT
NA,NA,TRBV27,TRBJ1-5,CASSLLPISNQPQHF,TGTGCCAGCAGTTTATTACCGATTAGCAATCAGCCCCAGCATTTT
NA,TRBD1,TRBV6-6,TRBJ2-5,CASSLDRGETQYF,TGTGCCAGCAGTCTCGACAGGGGGGAGACCCAGTACTTC
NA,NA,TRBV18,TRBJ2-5,CASSPQDGGETQYF,TGTGCCAGCTCACCCCAAGACGGTGGGGAGACCCAGTACTTC
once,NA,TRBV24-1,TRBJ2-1,CATSDPLRRGYNEQFF,TGTGCCACCAGTGATCCCTTGCGACGGGGCTACAATGAGCAGTTCTTC
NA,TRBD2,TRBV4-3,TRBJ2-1,CASSQDRLAPREQFF,TGCGCCAGCAGCCAAGATAGACTAGCTCCCCGTGAGCAGTTCTTC
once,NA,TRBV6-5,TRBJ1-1,CASRSGRTNTEAFF,TGTGCCAGCAGGTCGGGACGGACGAACACTGAAGCTTTCTTT
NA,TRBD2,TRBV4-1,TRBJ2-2,CASKRLAVSNTGELFF,TGCGCCAGCAAGCGACTAGCGGTGTCCAACACCGGGGAGCTGTTTTTT
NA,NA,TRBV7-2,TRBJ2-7,CASSLDRGYYEQYF,TGTGCCAGCAGCTTAGATCGGGGGTACTACGAGCAGTACTTC
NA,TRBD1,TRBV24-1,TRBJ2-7,CATSDLDRAYEQYF,TGTGCCACCAGTGATTTGGACAGGGCCTACGAGCAGTACTTC
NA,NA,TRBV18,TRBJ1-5,CASSPGQTSNQPQHF,TGTGCCAGCTCACCGGGACAAACTAGCAATCAGCCCCAGCATTTT
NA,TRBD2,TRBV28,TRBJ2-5,CASTLLGLAGKMETQYF,TGTGCCAGCACCCTACTGGGGCTAGCGGGGAAGATGGAGACCCAGTACTTC
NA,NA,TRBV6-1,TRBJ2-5,CASSEWQTRETQYF,TGTGCCAGCAGTGAATGGCAGACCAGGGAGACCCAGTACTTC
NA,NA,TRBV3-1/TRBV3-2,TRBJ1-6,CASSQGNSPLHF,TGTGCCAGCAGCCAAGGTAATTCACCCCTCCACTTT
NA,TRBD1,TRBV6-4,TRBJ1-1,CASSRTGTTEAFF,TGTGCCAGCAGTCGGACAGGGACCACTGAAGCTTTCTTT
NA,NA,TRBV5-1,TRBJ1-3,CASSPGPQGGNTIYF,TGCGCCAGCAGCCCCGGCCCACAGGGAGGAAACACCATATATTTT
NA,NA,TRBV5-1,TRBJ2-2,CASSLADLDTGELFF,TGCGCCAGCAGCCTCGCCGACCTAGACACCGGGGAGCTGTTTTTT
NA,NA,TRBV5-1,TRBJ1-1,CASRITDFRDNTEAFF,TGCGCCAGCCGAATAACTGATTTCAGGGATAACACTGAAGCTTTCTTT
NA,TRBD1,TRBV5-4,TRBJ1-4,CASSSRTGDNEKLFF,TGTGCCAGCAGCTCCCGGACAGGGGATAATGAAAAACTGTTTTTT
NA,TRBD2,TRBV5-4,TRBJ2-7,CASSSKREPPYEQYF,TGTGCCAGCAGCTCCAAGCGGGAGCCCCCATACGAGCAGTACTTC
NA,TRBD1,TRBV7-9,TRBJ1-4,CASSLRDRINEKLFF,TGTGCCAGCAGCCTAAGGGACAGAATTAATGAAAAACTGTTTTTT
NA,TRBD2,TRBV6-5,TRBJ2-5,CASSYGPSGGQETQYF,TGTGCCAGCAGTTACGGGCCTAGCGGGGGCCAAGAGACCCAGTACTTC
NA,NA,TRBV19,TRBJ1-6,CASSIGQLPNSPLHF,TGTGCCAGTAGTATAGGGCAGCTACCTAATTCACCCCTCCACTTT
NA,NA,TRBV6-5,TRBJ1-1,CASGGPARTTEAFF,TGTGCCAGCGGGGGGCCGGCGAGGACCACTGAAGCTTTCTTT
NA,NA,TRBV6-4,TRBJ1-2,CASSDYYGYTF,TGTGCCAGCAGTGACTACTATGGCTACACCTTC
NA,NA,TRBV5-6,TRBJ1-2,CASSLRIGDGYTF,TGTGCCAGCAGCTTGCGTATCGGTGATGGCTACACCTTC
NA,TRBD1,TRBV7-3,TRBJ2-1,CASSSGTGAYNEQFF,TGTGCCAGCAGCTCCGGGACAGGGGCCTACAATGAGCAGTTCTTC
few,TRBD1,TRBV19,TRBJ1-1,CATASLEGARGNTEAFF,TGTGCCACCGCGAGCCTGGAGGGGGCGCGGGGGAACACTGAAGCTTTCTTT
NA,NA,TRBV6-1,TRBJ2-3,CASSEMGLYTDTQYF,TGTGCCAGCAGTGAGATGGGACTCTACACAGATACGCAGTATTTT
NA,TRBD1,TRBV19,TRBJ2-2,CASGGQGFTGELFF,TGTGCCAGTGGAGGACAGGGCTTCACCGGGGAGCTGTTTTTT
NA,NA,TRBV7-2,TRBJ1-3,CASSLGTVGNTIYF,TGTGCCAGCAGCTTAGGGACAGTCGGAAACACCATATATTTT
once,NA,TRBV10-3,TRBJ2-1,CAIRGQAGMGSNEQFF,TGTGCCATCAGAGGCCAAGCCGGGATGGGTTCCAATGAGCAGTTCTTC
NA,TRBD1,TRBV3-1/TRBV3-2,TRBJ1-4,CASSQVPRTGKNLFF,TGTGCCAGCAGCCAAGTACCGAGGACAGGAAAAAATCTGTTTTTT
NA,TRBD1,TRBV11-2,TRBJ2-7,CASSLVGQNEQYF,TGTGCCAGCAGCTTAGTGGGACAGAACGAGCAGTACTTC
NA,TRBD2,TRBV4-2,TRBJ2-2,CASSQRPSGANTGELFF,TGTGCCAGCAGCCAACGACCTAGCGGAGCTAACACCGGGGAGCTGTTTTTT
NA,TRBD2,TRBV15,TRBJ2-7,CATSRVGGGEQYF,TGTGCCACCAGCAGGGTGGGGGGGGGCGAGCAGTACTTC
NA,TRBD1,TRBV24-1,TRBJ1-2,CATSYGTGVNYGYTF,TGTGCCACCAGCTACGGGACAGGGGTTAACTATGGCTACACCTTC
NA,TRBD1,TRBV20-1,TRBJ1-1,CSASIQGGTEAFF,TGCAGTGCTAGTATCCAGGGGGGAACTGAAGCTTTCTTT
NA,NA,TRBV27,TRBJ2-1,CASSLGSSNGEQFF,TGTGCCAGCAGTTTAGGCAGCTCCAACGGGGAGCAGTTCTTC
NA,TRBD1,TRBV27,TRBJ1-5,CASREGTGGNQPQHF,TGTGCCAGCAGAGAAGGGACAGGGGGCAATCAGCCCCAGCATTTT
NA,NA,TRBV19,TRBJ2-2,CASSIFPRVAGELFF,TGTGCCAGTAGTATATTTCCCAGGGTGGCCGGGGAGCTGTTTTTT
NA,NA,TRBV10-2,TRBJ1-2,CASSARDARMRGYTF,TGCGCCAGCAGTGCCCGGGACGCCAGGATGAGGGGCTACACCTTC
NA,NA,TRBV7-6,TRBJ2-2,CASSVLTGALNTGELFF,TGTGCCAGCAGCGTATTAACAGGAGCCCTGAACACCGGGGAGCTGTTTTTT
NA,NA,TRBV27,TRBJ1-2,CASSAGRGNYGYTF,TGTGCCAGCAGTGCAGGCAGGGGTAACTATGGCTACACCTTC
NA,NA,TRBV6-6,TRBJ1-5,CASSTQGNQPQHF,TGTGCCAGCAGTACTCAGGGAAATCAGCCCCAGCATTTT
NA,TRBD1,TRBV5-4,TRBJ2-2,CASSPTPPGQGSTGELFF,TGTGCCAGCAGCCCTACACCCCCGGGACAGGGGTCTACCGGGGAGCTGTTTTTT
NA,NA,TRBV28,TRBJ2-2,CATVRQGNTGELFF,TGTGCCACCGTGAGGCAGGGGAACACCGGGGAGCTGTTTTTT
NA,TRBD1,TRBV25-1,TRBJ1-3,CASGGTGTGNTIYF,TGTGCCAGCGGGGGGACAGGGACGGGAAACACCATATATTTT
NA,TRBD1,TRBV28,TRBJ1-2,CASIQGAGGYTF,TGTGCCAGCATCCAGGGGGCGGGAGGCTACACCTTC